The 3 T cell receptor beta chains listed next were all sequenced from one sample in a study of CD8 T cells in ankylosing spondylitis. One entry per CDR3 protein results from TCRdb running MiXCR on the 5' RACE reads. The repertoire consists of 150,000 to 200,000 distinct CDR3 sequences, with around 16% occurring once and the leading ten covering approximately 7.8%. The material sequenced was blood, either unsorted or a sorted T cell fraction (not recorded which). These receptors were collected from a male donor with ankylosing spondylitis or in good health (not recorded which).

This clonotype was counted at least ten times. The chain has TRBV9 and TRBJ1-1, with unresolved D. Germline CDR1 is SGDLS and CDR2 is YYNGEE. The length of the CDR3 is 13 residues. V was shortened by 7 bases and J by 3 bases, with 13 bases between the two germline ends. CDR3 DNA sequence: TGTGCCAGCTCCGCGTCCCCCTACACTGAAGCTTTCTTT. It translates to CASSASPYTEAFF.

This clonotype was seen ten or more times. The chain links TRBV5-5 to TRBJ2-7, with 13 bases fitting TRBD2. There are 16 residues in the CDR3. The ends lost 3 bases at V and 4 bases at J; junction bases unmatched: 7. CDR1 is SGHKS, CDR2 YYEKEE, per germline (reference sequence). CDR3 loop: CASSSQLGLAGYEQYF. The CDR3 DNA reads TGTGCCAGCAGCTCCCAACTGGGACTAGCGGGATACGAGCAGTACTTC.

The J gene is TRBJ1-4, the V gene TRBV5-4; perhaps TRBD1 as D (6 bases). Trimming removed 4 bases from V and 2 bases from J, with 15 bases in between. Germline V lookup: CDR1 SGHNT, CDR2 YYREEE (reference sequence). The CDR3 loop spans 16 amino acids. The CDR3 DNA reads as TGTGCCAGCAGCGTCACAGGGAGAGGTACTAATGAAAAACTGTTTTTT. Translated: CASSVTGRGTNEKLFF. The variable domain in full, with the rest retrieved from reference TRBV5-4 and TRBJ1-4, is ETGVTQSPTHLIKTRGQQVTLRCSSQSGHNTVSWYQQALGQGPQFIFQYYREEENGRGNFPPRFSGLQFPNYSSELNVNALELDDSALYLCASSVTGRGTNEKLFFGSGTQLSVL.